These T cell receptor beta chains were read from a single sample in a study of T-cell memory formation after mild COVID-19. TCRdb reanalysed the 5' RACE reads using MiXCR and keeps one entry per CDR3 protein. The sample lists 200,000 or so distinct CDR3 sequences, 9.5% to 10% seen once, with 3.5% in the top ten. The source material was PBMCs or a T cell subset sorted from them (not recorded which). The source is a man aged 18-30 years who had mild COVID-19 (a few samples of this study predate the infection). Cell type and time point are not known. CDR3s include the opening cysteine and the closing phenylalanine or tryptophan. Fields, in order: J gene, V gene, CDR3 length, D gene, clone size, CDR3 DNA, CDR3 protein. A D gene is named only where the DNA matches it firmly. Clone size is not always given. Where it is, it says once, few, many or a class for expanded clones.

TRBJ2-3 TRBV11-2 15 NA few TGTGCCACCAGCCCCCGGGGCAGGGGGGAAGATACGCAGTATTTT CATSPRGRGEDTQYF
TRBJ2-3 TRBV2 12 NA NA TGTGCCAGCAGCAGGGGTAGAGATACGCAGTATTTT CASSRGRDTQYF
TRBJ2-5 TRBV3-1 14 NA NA TGTGCCAGCAGCCTTCGAGGGGACGGCGAGACCCAGTACTTC CASSLRGDGETQYF
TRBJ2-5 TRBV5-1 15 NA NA TGCGCCAGCAGCTTTGACACCCCTTGGGGGGAGACCCAGTACTTC CASSFDTPWGETQYF
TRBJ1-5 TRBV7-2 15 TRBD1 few TGTGCCAGCGCGGACAGGGCCCATAGCAATCAGCCCCAGCATTTT CASADRAHSNQPQHF
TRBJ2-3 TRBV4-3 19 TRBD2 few TGCGCCAGCAGCCAAGATACCCGAGGGACTAGCGGGGTAGCAGATACGCAGTATTTT CASSQDTRGTSGVADTQYF
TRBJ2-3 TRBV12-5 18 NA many TGTGCTAGTGGTTTGGTACTCCCGGGCCTCTCTCGGGCAGATACGCAGTATTTT CASGLVLPGLSRADTQYF
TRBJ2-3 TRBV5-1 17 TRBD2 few TGCGCCAGCAGCTTCCTGCGGGGGGGCCAACGCACAGATACGCAGTATTTT CASSFLRGGQRTDTQYF
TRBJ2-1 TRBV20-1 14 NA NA TGCAGTGCTGCAGCTCCCAGCTCCTACAATGAGCAGTTCTTC CSAAAPSSYNEQFF
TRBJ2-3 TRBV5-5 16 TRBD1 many TGTGCCAGCAGCTTGATTCCAGGGGGTAGCACAGATACGCAGTATTTT CASSLIPGGSTDTQYF
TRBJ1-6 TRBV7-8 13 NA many TGTGCCAGCAGCTACAACAGCGATTCACCCCTCCACTTT CASSYNSDSPLHF
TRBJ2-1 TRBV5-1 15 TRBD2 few TGCGCCAGCAGCCAACGGACTAGCGGGGCTCGCGAGCAGTTCTTC CASSQRTSGAREQFF
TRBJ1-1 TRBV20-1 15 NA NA TGCAGTGCTAGAGACCACGGCAGGGTGGACACTGAAGCTTTCTTT CSARDHGRVDTEAFF
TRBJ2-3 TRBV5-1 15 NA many TGCGCCAGCAGCGGCCCAGGGCCTCACACAGATACGCAGTATTTT CASSGPGPHTDTQYF
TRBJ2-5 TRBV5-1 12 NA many TGCGCCAGCAGTCAGACCCAAGAGACCCAGTACTTC CASSQTQETQYF
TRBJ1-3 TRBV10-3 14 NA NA TGTGCCATCAGTGAGACCAGGGCTGGAAACACCATATATTTT CAISETRAGNTIYF
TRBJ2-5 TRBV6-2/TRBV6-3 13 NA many TGTGCCAGCGAGGACAGAATACAAGAGACCCAGTACTTC CASEDRIQETQYF
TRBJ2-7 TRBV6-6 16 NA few TGTGCCAGCAGTTCCTCAAATGGCAGGACTATCTACGAGCAGTACTTC CASSSSNGRTIYEQYF
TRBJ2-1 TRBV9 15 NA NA TGTGCCAGCAGCGTAGGTGGACTGGACAGCCATGAGCAGTTCTTC CASSVGGLDSHEQFF
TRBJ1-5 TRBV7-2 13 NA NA TGTGCCACCGCAGGGGCCTACAATCAGCCCCAGCATTTT CATAGAYNQPQHF
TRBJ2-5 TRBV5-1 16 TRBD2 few TGCGCCAGCAGCTCCGCCGGGACTAGCGTTCAAGAGACCCAGTACTTC CASSSAGTSVQETQYF
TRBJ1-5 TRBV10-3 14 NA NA TGTGCCATCAGTGAGTCGATAGGACTGAAGCCCCAGCATTTT CAISESIGLKPQHF
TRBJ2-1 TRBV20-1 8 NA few TGCAGTGCTAGACGGGGTCTCTTC CSARRGLF
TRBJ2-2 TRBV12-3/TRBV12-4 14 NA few TGTGCCAGCAGTTTATCAGAGGCTACCGGGGAGCTGTTTTTT CASSLSEATGELFF
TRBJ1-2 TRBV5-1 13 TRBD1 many TGCGCCAGCAGCGAGGGGGCGAACTATGGCTACACCTTC CASSEGANYGYTF
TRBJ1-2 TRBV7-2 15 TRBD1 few TGTGCCAGCAGCTTAGACGGCAGGGGGCAACTGGGCTACACCTTC CASSLDGRGQLGYTF
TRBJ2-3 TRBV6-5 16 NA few TGTGCCAGCAGTTTGAGACAGCCCGGTCTAAGTGATACGCAGTATTTT CASSLRQPGLSDTQYF
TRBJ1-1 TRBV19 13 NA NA TGTGCCGCTTCGAGGGCTACGGACACTGAAGCTTTCTTT CAASRATDTEAFF
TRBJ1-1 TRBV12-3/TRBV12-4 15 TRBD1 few TGTGCCAGCAGTCCCCAAGGGACAGTGAACACTGAAGCTTTCTTT CASSPQGTVNTEAFF
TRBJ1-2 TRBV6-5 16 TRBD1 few TGTGCCAGCAGTTACTCGGGACAGGGGGCTAACTATGGCTACACCTTC CASSYSGQGANYGYTF
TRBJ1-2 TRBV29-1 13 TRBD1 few TGCAGCGTTAACCGGGACAGTCTCTATGGCTACACCTTC CSVNRDSLYGYTF
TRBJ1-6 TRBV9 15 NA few TGTGCCAGCAGCGAGGGACCAAGTCACGGTTCACCCCTCCACTTT CASSEGPSHGSPLHF
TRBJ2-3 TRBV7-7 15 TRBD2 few TGTGCCAGCAGCCCGGGACTAGCGGGGGTGGATACGCAGTATTTT CASSPGLAGVDTQYF
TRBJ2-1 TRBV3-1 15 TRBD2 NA TGTGCCAGCAGCCAAGAGGCGGGGGGGCAGCATGAGCAGTTCTTC CASSQEAGGQHEQFF
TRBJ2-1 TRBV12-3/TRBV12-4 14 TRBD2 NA TGTGCCAGCATCGGGAGGTTTAGGTACAATGAGCAGTTCTTC CASIGRFRYNEQFF
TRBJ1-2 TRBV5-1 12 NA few TGCGCCAGCAGCTTGGGCCTCCAAGGCTACACCTTC CASSLGLQGYTF
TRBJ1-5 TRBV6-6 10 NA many TGTGCCAGCAGCCGTCCGCCCCAGCATTTT CASSRPPQHF
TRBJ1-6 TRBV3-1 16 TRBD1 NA TGTGCCAGCAGCCAAGATGGGGGACAGGATTATTCACCCCTCCACTTT CASSQDGGQDYSPLHF
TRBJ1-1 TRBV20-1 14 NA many TGCAGTGCTAGTCCCGGCTACATGAACACTGAAGCTTTCTTT CSASPGYMNTEAFF
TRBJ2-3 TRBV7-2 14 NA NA TGTGCCAGCAGGAACCAAAGGGGGTCAGATACGCAGTATTTT CASRNQRGSDTQYF
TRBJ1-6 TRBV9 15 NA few TGTGCCAGCAGCGTAGATGGCTCCTATAATTCACCCCTCCACTTT CASSVDGSYNSPLHF
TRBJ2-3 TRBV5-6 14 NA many TGTGCCAGCAGCTTGGCTGGACCGTGGGATACGCAGTATTTT CASSLAGPWDTQYF
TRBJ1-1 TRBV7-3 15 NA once TGTGCCAGCAGCCCCAACCCCGGACAGAACACTGAAGCTTTCTTT CASSPNPGQNTEAFF
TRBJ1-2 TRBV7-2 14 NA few TGTGCCAGCAGCTTCCGGGCTACTAACTATGGCTACACCTTC CASSFRATNYGYTF
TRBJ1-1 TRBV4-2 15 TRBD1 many TGTGCCAGCAGCCAAATGGGACAGGGGAACACTGAAGCTTTCTTT CASSQMGQGNTEAFF
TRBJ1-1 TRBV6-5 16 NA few TGTGCCAGCAGTCGGCCAGGTGGTGGGGGGAACACTGAAGCTTTCTTT CASSRPGGGGNTEAFF
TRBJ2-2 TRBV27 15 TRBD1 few TGTGCCAGCAGCCAGAACAGGGGTGAGACCGGGGAGCTGTTTTTT CASSQNRGETGELFF
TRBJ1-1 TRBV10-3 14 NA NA TGTGCCATCAGTGAGTCGTCGGGGGTCGCTGAAGCTTTCTTT CAISESSGVAEAFF
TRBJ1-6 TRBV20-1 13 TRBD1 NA TGCAGTGCTCCGGGACAGGGAAATTCACCCCTCCACTTT CSAPGQGNSPLHF
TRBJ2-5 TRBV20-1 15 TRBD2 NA TGCAGTGCTAGAGATCTGACTAGCGGGGTTGAGACCCAGTACTTC CSARDLTSGVETQYF
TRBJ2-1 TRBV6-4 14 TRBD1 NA TGTGCCAGCAGTCTCGAGACAGGGGAACGTGAGCAGTTCTTC CASSLETGEREQFF
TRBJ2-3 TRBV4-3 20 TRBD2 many TGCGCCAGCAGCCCCCGACTAGCGGGGGGGTGGTTGGTTGGCACAGATACGCAGTATTTT CASSPRLAGGWLVGTDTQYF
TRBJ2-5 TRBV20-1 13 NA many TGCAGTGCCCCCCGGCGCTCCCAAGAGACCCAGTACTTC CSAPRRSQETQYF
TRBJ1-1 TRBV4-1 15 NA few TGCGCCAGCAGCCAGGGGGACTCACGGAACACTGAAGCTTTCTTT CASSQGDSRNTEAFF
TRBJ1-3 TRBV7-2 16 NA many TGTGCCAGCAGCTACCGCAGCCGGGGCTCTGGAAACACCATATATTTT CASSYRSRGSGNTIYF
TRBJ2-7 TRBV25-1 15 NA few TGTGCCAGCAGTGAACCGGGGGGCAAGGCCTACGAGCAGTACTTC CASSEPGGKAYEQYF
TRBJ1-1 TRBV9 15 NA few TGTGCCAGCAGCGTAGGAGGCCAGGGGAGGACTGAAGCTTTCTTT CASSVGGQGRTEAFF
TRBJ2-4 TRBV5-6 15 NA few TGTGCCAGCAGCTTGGGTGGGGGAGCCAAAAACATTCAGTACTTC CASSLGGGAKNIQYF
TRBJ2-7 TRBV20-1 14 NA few TGCAGTGCTCCCAGCAGAATCCGTTCCTACGAGCAGTACTTC CSAPSRIRSYEQYF
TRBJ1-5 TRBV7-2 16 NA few TGTGCCAGCAGCTTATGGACAAGGGGTAGCAATCAGCCCCAGCATTTT CASSLWTRGSNQPQHF